This T cell receptor beta chain was captured by sequencing in a study of a mutant IDH1 vaccine in newly diagnosed glioma. Study-wide context: Standard pretreatment was either radiotherapy, temozolomide, or, for most, radiochemotherapy with temozolomide.

Details on this clone: As yet, its antigen is unknown.

The CDR3 consists of 17 residues. In germline, CDR1 is LGHNA, CDR2 YNFKEQ. The V end lost 0 bases, the J end lost 5 bases, and 17 bases lay between the germline ends. Measured with immunoSEQ multiplex PCR; TCRdb has only the in-frame clones, and not every one. This table has around 50,000 clones, just over 85% appearing once. Whole-study results and caveats: Changes in the top peripheral T cell clonotypes seemingly had no bearing on pseudoprogression.

Time point: baseline, week 1 (first vaccination visit). Stated treatment: pre-vaccination baseline after standard-of-care therapy. Astrocytomas found in donors were new, WHO grade 3 or 4, IDH1-mutant and ATRX-lost. V is TRBV4-2 and J is TRBJ2-1; D might be TRBD1 or TRBD2, each matching 5 bases. The receptor's source is a man aged 40-55 years with glioma. The sequenced sample was PBMCs, obtained from a glioma patient treated with radiotherapy, temozolomide or both. The CDR3 DNA follows: TGTGCCAGCAGCCAAGACCCGGGACCCCCTAGGGACAATGAGCAGTTCTTC. Protein sequence: CASSQDPGPPRDNEQFF.